This record concerns one TCR beta chain sequence. The entry originates in a study of blood T cell repertoires in COVID-19. The protocol was immunoSEQ multiplex PCR, while the TCRdb copy is restricted to in-frame clones and leaves out a portion. The table has roughly 250,000 clones, about 85% seen once. Germline CDR1 reads LNHDA; CDR2 reads SQIVND (reference sequence). Trimming stripped 4 bases from V and 6 bases from J, with 19 bases between. CDR3 length: 16 residues. The chain is built from TRBV19 and TRBJ1-5; maybe TRBD1 (5 bases). The receptor comes from a human donor with COVID-19, enrolled during active disease. The donor label of this sample is uncertain. The sample taken for sequencing was peripheral blood. For the CDR3, the DNA is TGTGCCAGTAGTACCATCTCGGGGCAGGGAGGTCAGCCCCAGCATTTT. Its protein is CASSTISGQGGQPQHF.